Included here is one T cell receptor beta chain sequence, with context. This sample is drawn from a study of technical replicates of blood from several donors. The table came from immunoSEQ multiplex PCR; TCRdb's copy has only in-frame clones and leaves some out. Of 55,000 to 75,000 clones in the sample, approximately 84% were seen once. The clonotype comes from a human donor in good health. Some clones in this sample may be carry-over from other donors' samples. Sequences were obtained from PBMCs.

For the CDR3, the DNA is TGTGCCAGCAGCAATCACGGGGGGGGCAAAAACATTCAGTACTTC. Translation: CASSNHGGGKNIQYF. V gene TRBV5-6 combines with J gene TRBJ2-4, with 8 bases lining up with TRBD2. This CDR3 is built from 15 residues. Germline V gives CDR1 SGHDT, CDR2 YYEEEE. The ends lost 4 bases at V and 3 bases at J; junction bases unmatched: 6.